Each of the 12 T cell receptor beta chains below was sequenced from the same sample in a study of neoadjuvant anti-PD-1 for oral cavity cancer (dated by TCRdb to 2020 to 2022). Libraries were made using the immunoSEQ multiplex PCR assay. TCRdb took this table from immuneACCESS and kept in-frame rearrangements with V and J called. Such tables lack part of the clones; where checked against another copy, unresolved V genes explain under half of the gap, and the rest is unexplained. The sample data list nearly 15,000 clones, and under 40% of these were observed just once. Of the sample, 35% to 45% is held by the ten largest clones. The sample's time point label, decoded: after neoadjuvant nivolumab, at surgical resection. The material was tumor tissue, obtained after nivolumab (anti-PD-1) treatment. Source of these receptors: a person aged 35-79 years with oral cavity squamous cell carcinoma.

In its sample, this clone ranks as medium-sized (0.01 to 0.1%). The chain joins TRBV5-8 to TRBJ2-3; perhaps D is TRBD1 or TRBD2 (5 bases each). The CDR3 contains 17 residues. V was clipped by 3 bases and J by 0 bases, with 17 bases between them. Germline assignment: CDR1 SGHTS and CDR2 YDEGEE. The CDR3 sequence: CASSWTRDVPSTDTQYF. DNA for the CDR3: TGTGCCAGCAGCTGGACCCGGGACGTCCCTAGCACAGATACGCAGTATTTT. The full variable domain, in which reference TRBV5-8 and TRBJ2-3 provide the parts outside the CDR3, is EAGVTQSPTHLIKTRGQQATLRCSPISGHTSVYWYQQALGLGLQFLLWYDEGEERNRGNFPPRFSGRQFPNYSSELNVNALELEDSALYLCASSWTRDVPSTDTQYFGPGTRLTVL.

V usage is TRBV10-3 and J usage is TRBJ1-2; a weak D match, TRBD1 (6 bases). CDR3 size: 13 residues. From germline, CDR1 is ENHRY and CDR2 SYGVKD. Deletions cut 3 bases from V and 2 bases from J, with 7 bases between. The CDR3 here is CAISERGNYGYTF. The CDR3, as DNA: TGTGCCATCAGTGAAAGGGGGAACTATGGCTACACCTTC.

This clone was found a few times. V is TRBV14 and J is TRBJ1-2; the D gene is possibly TRBD1 (5 bases). The CDR3 is 17 amino acids. V was trimmed by 3 bases and J by 5 bases, leaving 22 bases between them. Per the germline V gene, CDR1 is SGHDN and CDR2 is FVKESK. DNA of the CDR3: TGTGCCAGCAGCCACCAACGGACGGGGGGGAGAGAATATGGCTACACCTTC. Protein: CASSHQRTGGREYGYTF.

This clone was counted only a few times. The rearrangement uses TRBV7-2 and TRBJ1-3; D call uncertain. There are 14 residues in the CDR3. Trimming left V 5 bases short and J 0 bases short, with 8 bases between. Germline V gives CDR1 SGHTA, CDR2 FQGNSA. The CDR3 is CASSTLRSGNTIYF. CDR3 coding DNA: TGTGCCAGCAGCACGCTTCGCTCTGGAAACACCATATATTTT. The variable domain in full, with the rest retrieved from reference TRBV7-2 and TRBJ1-3, is GAGVSQSPSNKVTEKGKDVELRCDPISGHTALYWYRQSLGQGLEFLIYFQGNSAPDKSGLPSDRFSAERTGGSVSTLTIQRTQQEDSAVYLCASSTLRSGNTIYFGEGSWLTVV.

DNA for the CDR3: TGTGCCAGCAGCCCCCGGGGAGGCCCCAATCAGCCCCAGCATTTT. The encoded protein is CASSPRGGPNQPQHF. The chain employs TRBV7-2 and TRBJ1-5; D unresolved. Germline V gene sequence: CDR1 SGHTA, CDR2 FQGNSA. The CDR3 consists of 15 residues. Trimming took 5 bases from V and 3 from J, leaving 14 bases between them.

This chain uses TRBV28 with TRBJ1-1; D not resolved. The V gene's germline CDR1 is MDHEN and CDR2 SYDVKM. This CDR3 comprises 12 residues. Trimming removed 0 bases from V and 6 bases from J, with 5 bases in between. The CDR3, as DNA: TGTGCCAGCAGTTTATGGAAGGCTGAAGCTTTCTTT. It yields the protein CASSLWKAEAFF.

The chain employs TRBV6-6 and TRBJ1-2, with D possibly TRBD1 on 5 matching bases. Germline-derived CDR1 and CDR2 are MNHNY and SVGAGI (reference sequence). V shed 2 bases and J shed 4 bases, with 11 bases lying between them. This CDR3 spans 14 amino acids. The CDR3 region is CASSYRDRGYGYTF. CDR3 in DNA: TGTGCCAGCAGTTACCGGGACCGGGGCTATGGCTACACCTTC.

The table lists this clone with a few counts. The rearrangement uses TRBV5-1 and TRBJ2-7; TRBD1 matches at 8 bases. Trimming cost V 0 bases and J 6 bases; bases outside gene matches: 11. The CDR3 consists of 16 residues. Germline V CDR1 and CDR2: SGHRS, YFSETQ. As DNA, the CDR3 is TGCGCCAGCAGCTTGGCCAGTAGGACAGGGTCGGTCGAGCAGTACTTC. Amino acid sequence: CASSLASRTGSVEQYF. Full variable domain (missing parts from reference TRBV5-1 and TRBJ2-7): KAGVTQTPRYLIKTRGQQVTLSCSPISGHRSVSWYQQTPGQGLQFLFEYFSETQRNKGNFPGRFSGRQFSNSRSEMNVSTLELGDSALYLCASSLASRTGSVEQYFGPGTRLTVT.

This clone was seen only a few times. The rearrangement joins TRBV7-2 to TRBJ2-5, with a tentative D call TRBD1 (5 bases). The CDR3 spans 15 residues. CDR1 SGHTA and CDR2 FQGNSA come from the germline V gene. V lost 1 base to trimming and J lost 0 bases, with 9 bases between them. The CDR3 spells CASSLGDSYQETQYF. The CDR3 DNA sequence: TGTGCCAGCAGCTTAGGAGACAGCTACCAAGAGACCCAGTACTTC.

The chain has TRBV7-3 and TRBJ1-5, with D perhaps matching TRBD1 (5 bases). The CDR3 is 15 residues long. Germline loops: CDR1 SGHTA, CDR2 FQGTGA. Trimming removed 0 bases at V and 6 bases at J, with 12 bases between. CDR3 DNA: TGTGCCAGCAGCTTAACCGGGGACGGCAGTCAGCCCCAGCATTTT. This codes for CASSLTGDGSQPQHF.

J is TRBJ2-5 and V is TRBV7-7, with D possibly TRBD1 on 5 matching bases. CDR3 length: 14 amino acids. The V gene lost 4 bases and the J gene lost 5 bases, with 14 bases spanning the gap. Germline lookup yields CDR1 SSHAT and CDR2 FNYEAQ (reference sequence). The CDR3 loop is CASSSNQGQETQYF. The CDR3 region has the DNA TGTGCCAGCAGCTCCAACCAGGGTCAGGAGACCCAGTACTTC.

This clone was counted a few times. The chain carries TRBV19 and TRBJ2-7; TRBD1 matches 7 bases. Trimming took 4 bases from V and 2 from J; bases not matched to a gene: 5. Germline CDR1 LNHDA, CDR2 SQIVND (reference sequence). There are 14 residues in the CDR3. Here the CDR3 reads CASSRNRGAYEQYF. CDR3 DNA sequence: TGTGCCAGTAGTAGAAACAGGGGAGCCTACGAGCAGTACTTC.